The 14 T cell receptor beta chains reported below all come from one sample, sequenced in a study of T cells in narcolepsy. TCRdb's copy holds only in-frame clones and misses some; the assay was immunoSEQ multiplex PCR. Here the sample spans about 34,000 clones, 82% being singletons. Sequencing input: CD45RA- memory CD4+ T cells from PBMCs. Receptors originate from a human donor with narcolepsy.

The V gene is TRBV5-4, the J gene TRBJ2-2, with D possibly TRBD1 on 5 matching bases. The CDR3 extends over 14 amino acids. V lost 1 base, J lost 8 bases, and 12 bases lay in between. Germline CDR1 and CDR2: SGHNT and YYREEE (reference sequence). CDR3 nucleotide sequence: TGTGCCAGCAGCTTGCTCAGGGCTCCAGGGGAGCTGTTTTTT. Its protein is CASSLLRAPGELFF.

This clone was found once. This rearrangement joins TRBV19 to TRBJ1-1; 7 bases match TRBD1. CDR3 length equals 14 residues. Germline trimming cut 6 bases from V and 2 bases from J; bases unmatched to any gene: 6. Germline CDR1 is LNHDA and CDR2 is SQIVND (reference sequence). CDR3 sequence: CASREGAVNTEAFF. CDR3 DNA: TGTGCCAGTAGGGAGGGGGCGGTTAACACTGAAGCTTTCTTT.

The chain uses TRBV7-2 and TRBJ2-1, with D perhaps TRBD2 (7 bases). In germline, CDR1 is SGHTA, CDR2 FQGNSA. V lost 5 bases and J lost 6, with 17 bases in between. CDR3 length: 15 amino acids. CDR3 amino acids: CASSPSGGRSNEQFF. In DNA, the CDR3 is TGTGCCAGCAGCCCATCGGGGGGCCGCAGCAATGAGCAGTTCTTC.

The chain carries TRBV6-1 and TRBJ1-4; D is uncertain. Per the germline V gene, CDR1 is MNHNS and CDR2 is SASEGT. Trimming stripped 6 bases from V and 14 bases from J, with 13 bases between. The length of the CDR3 is 11 residues. In DNA, the CDR3 is TGTGCCAGCAGAACGGAGGGTTGGCTGTTTTTT. It is translated as CASRTEGWLFF.

The rearrangement joins TRBV7-2 to TRBJ2-3, with 10 bases matching TRBD2. The trim removed 0 bases at V and 3 bases at J, leaving 9 bases unmatched. Germline V gene sequence: CDR1 SGHTA, CDR2 FQGNSA. CDR3 length equals 18 residues. CDR3 residues: CASSLALASGSRTDTQYF. CDR3 DNA: TGTGCCAGCAGCTTAGCGCTGGCTAGCGGGAGTAGAACAGATACGCAGTATTTT.

This clone was counted a single time. The V call is TRBV18, the J call TRBJ2-7; 12 bases align to TRBD2. CDR3 length equals 15 residues. Per germline, CDR1 KGHSH and CDR2 LQKENI. The J segment lost 5 bases and the V segment lost 2 bases, leaving 4 bases of the junction unmatched. Here the CDR3 reads CASSPNLAGGNEQYF. The CDR3 coding sequence is TGTGCCAGCTCACCAAACCTAGCGGGAGGGAACGAGCAGTACTTC.

The CDR3: CASSPLISGGVAFF. For the CDR3, the DNA is TGTGCCAGCAGCCCACTCATTTCAGGGGGCGTGGCTTTCTTT. The chain links TRBV11-2 to TRBJ1-1, with 8 positions matching TRBD1. The CDR3 loop spans 14 amino acids. Germline CDR1 reads SGHAT; CDR2 reads FQNNGV. V was clipped by 5 bases and J by 11 bases; unmatched bases: 13.

The J gene is TRBJ2-1, the V gene TRBV30; D is ambiguous. CDR3 length: 13 residues. V was shortened by 0 bases and J by 2 bases, with 5 bases between the two germline ends. CDR1 and CDR2 from the germline V gene are GTSNPN and SVGIG (reference sequence). In DNA, the CDR3 is TGTGCCTGGAGTGTAGGACCCTACAATGAGCAGTTCTTC. Its protein product is CAWSVGPYNEQFF.

The chain combines TRBV27 with TRBJ1-2; no firm D call. CDR1 is MNHEY and CDR2 is SMNVEV in the germline V gene (reference sequence). Trimming stripped 6 bases from V and 2 bases from J, with 13 bases between. This CDR3 is built from 14 residues. The CDR3 is CASRQSGGNYGYTF. The CDR3 region has the DNA TGTGCCAGCAGACAATCAGGTGGGAACTATGGCTACACCTTC.

This clone was detected only a few times. The chain carries TRBV6-1 and TRBJ1-2; D is ambiguous. This CDR3 has 14 amino acids. The V gene lost 8 bases and the J gene lost 2 bases, with 15 bases spanning the gap. The germline V gene has CDR1 MNHNS and CDR2 SASEGT. CDR3 nucleotide sequence: TGTGCCAGCGCCCGGGGATCTTCGAACTATGGCTACACCTTC. Protein sequence: CASARGSSNYGYTF.

The chain uses TRBV7-3 and TRBJ2-1; D tentatively reads TRBD1 or TRBD2 (6 bases each). The CDR3 runs to 16 residues. Germline V gives CDR1 SGHTA, CDR2 FQGTGA. Trimming left V 2 bases short and J 5 bases short, with 16 bases between. DNA for the CDR3: TGTGCCAGCAGCTTACGGGGGTCGGACAGTCACAATGAGCAGTTCTTC. This encodes CASSLRGSDSHNEQFF.

The chain carries TRBV19 and TRBJ2-2, with D perhaps TRBD1 (5 bases). Germline CDR1 LNHDA, CDR2 SQIVND (reference sequence). The CDR3 consists of 15 residues. V was pared by 5 bases and J by 5 bases, with 15 bases between. The CDR3: CASSPSDSSTGELFF. DNA for the CDR3: TGTGCCAGTAGTCCGTCCGACAGTTCAACCGGGGAGCTGTTTTTT.

The V call is TRBV7-2, the J call TRBJ2-1; D perhaps matches TRBD1 (5 bases). V was trimmed by 5 bases and J by 3 bases, leaving 14 bases between them. Germline CDR1 SGHTA, CDR2 FQGNSA. CDR3 size: 15 residues. In DNA, the CDR3 is TGTGCCAGCAGCAAACAGGCTCACATCTACAATGAGCAGTTCTTC. Translation gives CASSKQAHIYNEQFF.

This clone was seen only a few times. V usage is TRBV5-4 and J usage is TRBJ2-1; D is undetermined. CDR1 is SGHNT and CDR2 is YYREEE in the germline V gene (reference sequence). This CDR3 is built from 14 residues. Between the trimmed V and J ends, which lost 0 bases and 2 bases, there was a span of 6 bases. CDR3 in amino acids: CASSLDPAYNEQFF. The CDR3, as DNA: TGTGCCAGCAGCTTGGATCCAGCCTACAATGAGCAGTTCTTC.